The 5 T cell receptor beta chains presented below share a single source sample, sequenced in a study of blood T cell repertoires in COVID-19. The data were produced by immunoSEQ multiplex PCR, yet TCRdb's version contains in-frame clones alone and is incomplete. The sample has 200,000 to 250,000 clones, around 80% seen once. What was sequenced was PBMCs or T cells enriched from blood (not recorded which). The receptors derive from a man aged 55 to 69 who had recovered from COVID-19.

J is TRBJ1-1 and V is TRBV30; 8 bases match TRBD1. Losses at the gene ends were 3 bases for V and 1 base for J; bases not matched to a gene: 7. This CDR3 region has 15 residues. The germline CDR1 and CDR2 sequences are GTSNPN and SVGIG (reference sequence). CDR3 nucleotides: TGTGCCTGGAGACCTTGGGACAGGCGGAACACTGAAGCTTTCTTT. Protein sequence: CAWRPWDRRNTEAFF.

The chain combines TRBV7-9 with TRBJ2-3; 7 nucleotides align to TRBD2. Germline assignment: CDR1 SEHNR and CDR2 FQNEAQ (reference sequence). V lost 4 bases and J lost 3; bases outside the gene matches: 7. The length of the CDR3 is 15 residues. The CDR3 DNA follows: TGTGCCAGCAGCTCCGGACTAGACGGTACAGATACGCAGTATTTT. As protein: CASSSGLDGTDTQYF. Full variable domain (remainder filled in from reference TRBV7-9 and TRBJ2-3): DTGVSQNPRHKITKRGQNVTFRCDPISEHNRLYWYRQTLGQGPEFLTYFQNEAQLEKSRLLSDRFSAERPKGSFSTLEIQRTEQGDSAMYLCASSSGLDGTDTQYFGPGTRLTVL.

The rearrangement uses TRBV2 and TRBJ2-3; possible D gene TRBD2, 6 bases. V lost 3 bases to trimming and J lost 1 base, with 14 bases between them. The CDR3 has 16 residues. Germline V CDR1 and CDR2: SNHLY, FYNNEI. The CDR3 loop reads CASSDVSPGGTDTQYF. For the CDR3, the DNA is TGTGCCAGCAGTGATGTTTCGCCGGGGGGCACAGATACGCAGTATTTT.

The rearrangement uses TRBV4-3 and TRBJ2-3, with 10 bases lining up with TRBD2. This CDR3 has 19 residues. CDR1 and CDR2 from the germline V gene are LGHNA and YSLEER. After removal of 4 bases from V and 4 bases from J, the junction contained 17 bases not matched to a gene. As DNA, the CDR3 is TGCGCCAGCAGCCGGAAAGGCGGGCTAGCGGGGGTTCGGGCAGATACGCAGTATTTT. Its translation is CASSRKGGLAGVRADTQYF.

This clone has just a few counts. The chain carries TRBV19 and TRBJ1-5; the D gene is possibly TRBD1 (5 bases). Germline values: CDR1 LNHDA, CDR2 SQIVND (reference sequence). The CDR3 has 14 residues. V was trimmed by 7 bases and J by 4 bases, leaving 14 bases between them. In nucleotides, the CDR3 is TGTGCCAGTAATCCGGGGGTAGAAAATCAGCCCCAGCATTTT. Translated: CASNPGVENQPQHF.